The rows below give T cell receptor beta chains drawn from one sample of a study of OX40 agonist ivuxolimab in advanced cancers. Sequencing used immunoSEQ multiplex PCR; TCRdb keeps in-frame clones, though not all of them. The table records 65,000 to 90,000 clones, roughly 86% of them present only once. The material was CD4+ or CD8+ T cells sorted from blood, obtained in a trial of the OX40 agonist ivuxolimab. Source of these receptors: an adult with an advanced solid tumor such as melanoma, head and neck, liver or kidney cancer. CDR3s include the opening cysteine and the closing phenylalanine or tryptophan. D genes are given only for firm matches. The size field is filled for only some rows; it gives once, few, many or a size class.

j_call clone_size d_call v_call cdr3_aa cdr3_nt
TRBJ2-7 - - TRBV7-8 CASARSSRAYEQYF TGTGCCAGCGCTCGGTCTAGCCGAGCCTACGAGCAGTACTTC
TRBJ2-3 - - TRBV5-1 CASSLEGYSTDTQYF TGCGCCAGCAGCTTGGAGGGATATTCCACAGATACGCAGTATTTT
TRBJ1-5 - - TRBV28 CASRGGGVPVGQPQHF TGTGCCAGCAGGGGGGGAGGGGTTCCGGTCGGGCAGCCCCAGCATTTT
TRBJ1-2 - - TRBV2 CASSELGNGYTF TGTGCCAGCAGTGAATTGGGGAATGGCTACACCTTC
TRBJ2-2 - - TRBV6-6 CASHVQVRELFF TGTGCCAGCCATGTCCAGGTCAGGGAGCTGTTTTTT
TRBJ1-6 - TRBD1 TRBV6-5 CASLSSGTANSPLHF TGTGCCAGTCTTTCTTCCGGGACAGCTAATTCACCCCTCCACTTT
TRBJ1-6 - - TRBV18 CASSESSYNSPLHF TGTGCCAGCTCCGAGTCCTCTTATAATTCACCCCTCCACTTT
TRBJ1-4 - - TRBV7-8 CASSLASNNEKLFF TGTGCCAGCAGCTTAGCGAGTAATAATGAAAAACTGTTTTTT
TRBJ1-2 - - TRBV5-4 CASSLVRQGGGYTF TGTGCCAGCAGCTTGGTCCGTCAGGGTGGTGGCTACACCTTC
TRBJ2-7 - - TRBV7-9 CASSLAVYEQYF TGTGCCAGCAGCTTAGCCGTATACGAGCAGTACTTC
TRBJ2-7 few - TRBV27 CASSLLKPGEVNEQYF TGTGCCAGCAGTTTACTCAAACCAGGGGAAGTGAACGAGCAGTACTTC
TRBJ2-7 - - TRBV7-2 CASSEVAPYEQYF TGTGCCAGCAGCGAGGTAGCCCCCTACGAGCAGTACTTC
TRBJ2-5 - - TRBV19 CASSIGRQETQYF TGTGCCAGTAGTATAGGAAGACAAGAGACCCAGTACTTC
TRBJ1-6 few - TRBV27 CASSLGARNSPLHF TGTGCCAGCAGTCTCGGAGCGCGGAATTCACCCCTCCACTTT
TRBJ1-1 - - TRBV6-5 CASRNQGMSTEAFF TGTGCCAGCAGAAATCAGGGGATGAGCACTGAAGCTTTCTTT
TRBJ1-5 - TRBD1 TRBV19 CASSIATGGKGSNQPQHF TGTGCCAGTAGTATAGCGACAGGGGGCAAGGGGAGCAATCAGCCCCAGCATTTT
TRBJ1-1 - - TRBV18 CASSSKNSEAFF TGTGCCAGCTCATCCAAGAATTCTGAAGCTTTCTTT
TRBJ2-1 once - TRBV14 CASSQGGEQFF TGTGCCAGCAGCCAAGGGGGTGAGCAGTTCTTC
TRBJ2-2 - TRBD1 TRBV5-1 CASSPRTGGISNTGELFF TGCGCCAGCAGCCCCCGGACAGGGGGGATTTCGAACACCGGGGAGCTGTTTTTT
TRBJ2-1 - TRBD2 TRBV28 CASSLFGVGGGYNEQFF TGTGCCAGCAGTTTGTTTGGAGTCGGGGGGGGCTACAATGAGCAGTTCTTC
TRBJ2-1 - TRBD2 TRBV9 CASSRFLLGVAGGPGNEQFF TGTGCCAGCAGCCGTTTCCTCCTAGGGGTAGCGGGAGGGCCAGGGAATGAGCAGTTCTTC
TRBJ1-1 - TRBD1 TRBV4-1 CASSLGQDLNTEAFF TGCGCCAGCAGCCTTGGACAGGACTTGAACACTGAAGCTTTCTTT
TRBJ1-2 - - TRBV6-1 CASSVDGYGYTF TGTGCCAGCAGTGTTGACGGCTATGGCTACACCTTC
TRBJ1-1 - TRBD1 TRBV28 CASSTTGTGAGGAFF TGTGCCAGCAGTACAACCGGGACAGGGGCGGGGGGAGCTTTCTTT
TRBJ1-2 - - TRBV18 CASSGNAGAVGYTF TGTGCCAGCTCAGGAAACGCTGGGGCTGTCGGCTACACCTTC
TRBJ2-1 - TRBD2 TRBV7-9 CASSSSGRAHNEQFF TGTGCCAGCAGCTCTAGCGGGAGGGCCCACAATGAGCAGTTCTTC
TRBJ2-5 - - TRBV7-2 CASTIEYQETQYF TGTGCCAGCACAATAGAGTACCAAGAGACCCAGTACTTC
TRBJ1-2 - - TRBV6-5 CASSYGQRDRGYTF TGTGCCAGCAGTTACGGGCAGCGAGATAGAGGCTACACCTTC
TRBJ1-4 once TRBD1 TRBV18 CASSLVGQGTNEKLFF TGTGCCAGCTCACTCGTTGGACAGGGGACTAATGAAAAACTGTTTTTT
TRBJ2-3 - TRBD2 TRBV19 CASSWSGRWQSDTQYF TGTGCCAGTAGTTGGAGCGGGAGATGGCAGTCAGATACGCAGTATTTT
TRBJ2-3 - - TRBV9 CASSVGKRTDTQYF TGTGCCAGCAGCGTAGGAAAGCGGACAGATACGCAGTATTTT
TRBJ1-1 once TRBD1 TRBV5-1 CASSVDRGPGTEAFF TGCGCCAGCAGCGTCGACAGGGGGCCGGGCACTGAAGCTTTCTTT
TRBJ2-5 - - TRBV9 CASSARGGGGQETQYF TGTGCCAGCAGCGCGCGTGGAGGGGGTGGCCAAGAGACCCAGTACTTC
TRBJ2-1 - TRBD2 TRBV11-2 CASSLFRAREGEQFF TGTGCCAGCAGCTTATTCAGGGCGCGGGAGGGAGAGCAGTTCTTC
TRBJ1-4 - TRBD1 TRBV2 CASSPGQGQEKLFF TGTGCCAGCAGCCCGGGACAGGGCCAGGAAAAACTGTTTTTT
TRBJ2-7 - TRBD1 TRBV2 CASKGQDYEQYF TGTGCCAGCAAAGGACAGGACTACGAGCAGTACTTC
TRBJ1-2 - - TRBV28 CASTWQDFYGYTF TGTGCCAGCACGTGGCAGGATTTCTATGGCTACACCTTC
TRBJ1-4 - - TRBV28 CASSPRFGRENEKLFF TGTGCCAGCAGTCCCCGTTTCGGACGAGAAAATGAAAAACTGTTTTTT
TRBJ1-3 - TRBD1 TRBV4-1 CASSQDGRTGAGNTIYF TGCGCCAGCAGCCAAGACGGCCGGACAGGGGCTGGAAACACCATATATTTT
TRBJ1-4 - - TRBV6-5 CASSPVPGGEKLFF TGTGCCAGCAGCCCAGTTCCGGGTGGTGAAAAACTGTTTTTT
TRBJ1-1 - - TRBV25-1 CASSDRWDTEAFF TGTGCCAGCAGTGACAGGTGGGACACTGAAGCTTTCTTT
TRBJ2-7 - TRBD1 TRBV9 CASSVRQGASYEQYF TGTGCCAGCAGCGTCAGACAGGGGGCCTCCTACGAGCAGTACTTC
TRBJ2-2 - TRBD2 TRBV6-1 CASSEMTSGNTGELFF TGTGCCAGCAGTGAGATGACTAGCGGAAACACCGGGGAGCTGTTTTTT
TRBJ2-6 - - TRBV21-1 CASSKMRFVRVSGANVLTF TGTGCCAGCAGCAAAATGCGTTTTGTACGGGTCTCTGGGGCCAACGTCCTGACTTTC
TRBJ2-5 once - TRBV19 CASSIASQETQYF TGTGCCAGTAGTATAGCCAGCCAAGAGACCCAGTACTTC
TRBJ1-6 - - TRBV19 CASKGSTYNSPLHF TGTGCCAGTAAAGGCAGCACATATAATTCACCCCTCCACTTT
TRBJ2-7 - - TRBV7-8 CASSLGWSLASYEQYF TGTGCCAGCAGCTTAGGTTGGTCGCTGGCCTCCTACGAGCAGTACTTC
TRBJ2-1 few - TRBV10-3 CAISESSGNRNEQFF TGTGCCATCAGTGAGTCGTCAGGGAACCGCAATGAGCAGTTCTTC
TRBJ1-2 - - TRBV18 CASSPSEVGYGYTF TGTGCCAGCTCACCATCCGAAGTTGGGTATGGCTACACCTTC
TRBJ1-1 - TRBD1 TRBV10-3 CAISERQGNTEAFF TGTGCCATCAGTGAGAGACAGGGTAACACTGAAGCTTTCTTT
TRBJ1-1 - - TRBV30 CAWSVLGSILTMNTEAFF TGTGCCTGGAGTGTACTAGGCAGTATTTTGACTATGAACACTGAAGCTTTCTTT
TRBJ2-1 - TRBD1 TRBV27 CASSGQGANEQFF TGTGCCAGCAGCGGACAGGGGGCGAATGAGCAGTTCTTC
TRBJ2-7 - TRBD2 TRBV9 CASSVVAGVTYEQYF TGTGCCAGCAGCGTTGTAGCGGGGGTTACCTACGAGCAGTACTTC
TRBJ1-2 - TRBD1 TRBV5-6 CASSWGQVISGYTF TGTGCCAGCAGCTGGGGACAGGTGATCAGTGGCTACACCTTC
TRBJ2-7 - - TRBV28 CASSLPLAEQYF TGTGCCAGCAGTTTACCCCTCGCCGAGCAGTACTTC
TRBJ1-1 - TRBD1 TRBV5-1 CASSLGQGGTEAFF TGCGCCAGCAGCTTGGGCCAGGGGGGCACTGAAGCTTTCTTT